These T cell receptor beta chains were read from a single sample in a study of cytomegalovirus exposure and HLA in healthy donors. Profiling relied on immunoSEQ multiplex PCR, and the TCRdb table lists in-frame clones only, not all of them. Among about 120,000 clones listed, about 73% were seen once. The source material was PBMCs. The receptors derive from a woman in her twenties or thirties in good health and CMV-seropositive. CDR3s include the opening cysteine and the closing phenylalanine or tryptophan. D genes are given only for firm matches. Expanded clones get a size class; other rows say once, few or many, or leave the size out.

CDR3 length: 15
D gene: TRBD1
clone size: NA
V gene: TRBV28
J gene: TRBJ2-1
CDR3 DNA: TGTGCCAGCAGTTTGGGGACAGATTCTCGCAATGAGCAGTTCTTC
CDR3 protein: CASSLGTDSRNEQFF

CDR3 length: 18
D gene: NA
clone size: NA
V gene: TRBV5-1
J gene: TRBJ2-2
CDR3 DNA: TGCGCCAGCAGCCTCTCTAGGGGAGGGACACCGAACACCGGGGAGCTGTTTTTT
CDR3 protein: CASSLSRGGTPNTGELFF

CDR3 length: 15
D gene: TRBD1
clone size: NA
V gene: TRBV5-1
J gene: TRBJ1-3
CDR3 DNA: TGCGCCAGCAGCTTGGGGGACAGCCTTGGAAACACCATATATTTT
CDR3 protein: CASSLGDSLGNTIYF

CDR3 length: 13
D gene: NA
clone size: NA
V gene: TRBV5-5
J gene: TRBJ2-7
CDR3 DNA: TGTGCCAGCAGCTTGGCAGGGCCTTACGAGCAGTACTTC
CDR3 protein: CASSLAGPYEQYF

CDR3 length: 15
D gene: TRBD1
clone size: NA
V gene: TRBV19
J gene: TRBJ2-7
CDR3 DNA: TGTGCCAGTAGTCGCGGCGGGACAGGCTTCTTCGAGCAGTACTTC
CDR3 protein: CASSRGGTGFFEQYF

CDR3 length: 15
D gene: NA
clone size: NA
V gene: TRBV5-6
J gene: TRBJ1-2
CDR3 DNA: TGTGCCAGCAGCTTGGGGACAGTCCCCAACTATGGCTACACCTTC
CDR3 protein: CASSLGTVPNYGYTF

CDR3 length: 18
D gene: TRBD1
clone size: NA
V gene: TRBV4-1
J gene: TRBJ2-5
CDR3 DNA: TGCGCCAGCAGCCAAGGTTTACAGGGGGCAAAGAGATCCGGGACCCAGTACTTC
CDR3 protein: CASSQGLQGAKRSGTQYF

CDR3 length: 11
D gene: NA
clone size: NA
V gene: TRBV29-1
J gene: TRBJ1-2
CDR3 DNA: TGCAGCGTCTCCAGTAACTATGGCTACACCTTC
CDR3 protein: CSVSSNYGYTF

CDR3 length: 13
D gene: NA
clone size: NA
V gene: TRBV30
J gene: TRBJ2-3
CDR3 DNA: TGTGCCTGGAGTAACCTAGCCCCAGATACGCAGTATTTT
CDR3 protein: CAWSNLAPDTQYF

CDR3 length: 13
D gene: NA
clone size: NA
V gene: TRBV23-1
J gene: TRBJ1-2
CDR3 DNA: TGCGCCAGCAGTAACAGGACGACGCTAGGCTACACCTTC
CDR3 protein: CASSNRTTLGYTF

CDR3 length: 15
D gene: TRBD1
clone size: NA
V gene: TRBV5-1
J gene: TRBJ2-3
CDR3 DNA: TGCGCCAGCAGCGGACGGGACAGCCGCACAGATACGCAGTATTTT
CDR3 protein: CASSGRDSRTDTQYF

CDR3 length: 17
D gene: TRBD2
clone size: once
V gene: TRBV4-2
J gene: TRBJ2-1
CDR3 DNA: TGTGCCAGCAGCCAAGAGGGCTTGCGGGGGGTTTGGAATGAGCAGTTCTTC
CDR3 protein: CASSQEGLRGVWNEQFF

CDR3 length: 17
D gene: NA
clone size: NA
V gene: TRBV14
J gene: TRBJ1-2
CDR3 DNA: TGTGCCAGCAGCCAAGAACTGTTCGCAGGGGCCGCGTATGGCTACACCTTC
CDR3 protein: CASSQELFAGAAYGYTF

CDR3 length: 14
D gene: NA
clone size: NA
V gene: TRBV7-3
J gene: TRBJ2-2
CDR3 DNA: TGTGCCAGCAGCCAAAACAGGAACACCGGGGAGCTGTTTTTT
CDR3 protein: CASSQNRNTGELFF

CDR3 length: 13
D gene: NA
clone size: NA
V gene: TRBV19
J gene: TRBJ2-3
CDR3 DNA: TGTGCCGTGGGGCAGACTAGCACAGATACGCAGTATTTT
CDR3 protein: CAVGQTSTDTQYF

CDR3 length: 15
D gene: NA
clone size: NA
V gene: TRBV2
J gene: TRBJ2-7
CDR3 DNA: TGTGCCAGCAGCGAGAACGGCAGGGTCTCCTACGAGCAGTACTTC
CDR3 protein: CASSENGRVSYEQYF

CDR3 length: 12
D gene: TRBD1
clone size: NA
V gene: TRBV19
J gene: TRBJ1-1
CDR3 DNA: TGTGCCAGTAGTTCGAGGGACAGCGAAGCTTTCTTT
CDR3 protein: CASSSRDSEAFF

CDR3 length: 14
D gene: NA
clone size: NA
V gene: TRBV6-5
J gene: TRBJ1-5
CDR3 DNA: TGTGCCAGCAGCCAATCTAGAAGCAATCAGCCCCAGCATTTT
CDR3 protein: CASSQSRSNQPQHF

CDR3 length: 13
D gene: NA
clone size: NA
V gene: TRBV7-2
J gene: TRBJ1-2
CDR3 DNA: TGTGCCAGCAGTATCCTCGGGTACTATGGCTACACCTTC
CDR3 protein: CASSILGYYGYTF

CDR3 length: 14
D gene: NA
clone size: NA
V gene: TRBV4-2
J gene: TRBJ1-1
CDR3 DNA: TGTGCCAGCAGCCAAGATGTTGGAGCCACTGAAGCTTTCTTT
CDR3 protein: CASSQDVGATEAFF

CDR3 length: 15
D gene: NA
clone size: NA
V gene: TRBV7-7
J gene: TRBJ2-3
CDR3 DNA: TGTGCCAGCAGCTTAGGACTAGGCCGCACAGATACGCAGTATTTT
CDR3 protein: CASSLGLGRTDTQYF

CDR3 length: 16
D gene: TRBD1
clone size: NA
V gene: TRBV27
J gene: TRBJ2-7
CDR3 DNA: TGTGCCACGGCGGGGACAGGCCGATCCGCTTTGTACGAGCAGTACTTC
CDR3 protein: CATAGTGRSALYEQYF

CDR3 length: 15
D gene: NA
clone size: NA
V gene: TRBV7-2
J gene: TRBJ1-4
CDR3 DNA: TGTGCCAGCAGCTCGAGGGGGGGTTACGGAGAAAAACTGTTTTTT
CDR3 protein: CASSSRGGYGEKLFF

CDR3 length: 13
D gene: NA
clone size: NA
V gene: TRBV11-1
J gene: TRBJ1-5
CDR3 DNA: TGTGCCAGCAGCCCCGGAGGTGATCAGCCCCAGCATTTT
CDR3 protein: CASSPGGDQPQHF

CDR3 length: 15
D gene: TRBD2
clone size: few
V gene: TRBV27
J gene: TRBJ2-7
CDR3 DNA: TGTGCCAGCAAGCAGGGGCGGGGGGTCTCCTACGAGCAGTACTTC
CDR3 protein: CASKQGRGVSYEQYF

CDR3 length: 14
D gene: NA
clone size: NA
V gene: TRBV5-1
J gene: TRBJ1-2
CDR3 DNA: TGCGCCAGCAGCTTCGGCCGGGGTTGGGATGGCTACACCTTC
CDR3 protein: CASSFGRGWDGYTF

CDR3 length: 15
D gene: TRBD2
clone size: once
V gene: TRBV18
J gene: TRBJ2-1
CDR3 DNA: TGTGCCAGCTCACTTGGACTAGCGGGGGACGGTGAGCAGTTCTTC
CDR3 protein: CASSLGLAGDGEQFF

CDR3 length: 13
D gene: NA
clone size: NA
V gene: TRBV7-2
J gene: TRBJ1-5
CDR3 DNA: TGTGCCAGCAGCCAGGGAAGGGATCAGCCCCAGCATTTT
CDR3 protein: CASSQGRDQPQHF

CDR3 length: 15
D gene: NA
clone size: few
V gene: TRBV7-2
J gene: TRBJ2-2
CDR3 DNA: TGTGCCAGCACCCGAGGCGGCGGGGTAACCGGGGAGCTGTTTTTT
CDR3 protein: CASTRGGGVTGELFF

CDR3 length: 14
D gene: TRBD1
clone size: NA
V gene: TRBV5-4
J gene: TRBJ2-3
CDR3 DNA: TGTGCCAGCTCCCGACAGGGGGAGGCAGATACGCAGTATTTT
CDR3 protein: CASSRQGEADTQYF

CDR3 length: 17
D gene: TRBD2
clone size: NA
V gene: TRBV7-9
J gene: TRBJ2-1
CDR3 DNA: TGTGCCAGCAGCCGAGGACTAGCGGGGGGGCCAGGCGATGAGCAGTTCTTC
CDR3 protein: CASSRGLAGGPGDEQFF

CDR3 length: 17
D gene: TRBD2
clone size: NA
V gene: TRBV25-1
J gene: TRBJ2-1
CDR3 DNA: TGTGCCAGCAGTGAGCCTCCCCCTAGCGGGGGGGCGGTTGAGCAGTTCTTC
CDR3 protein: CASSEPPPSGGAVEQFF

CDR3 length: 13
D gene: TRBD2
clone size: NA
V gene: TRBV30
J gene: TRBJ2-7
CDR3 DNA: TGTGCCTGGAGTCCCTCCGCGGGGGTCGAGCAGTACTTC
CDR3 protein: CAWSPSAGVEQYF

CDR3 length: 14
D gene: NA
clone size: NA
V gene: TRBV19
J gene: TRBJ2-7
CDR3 DNA: TGTGCCAGTAGTCCCGGGACACGTACCTACGAGCAGTACTTC
CDR3 protein: CASSPGTRTYEQYF

CDR3 length: 14
D gene: NA
clone size: NA
V gene: TRBV9
J gene: TRBJ1-5
CDR3 DNA: TGTGCCAGCAGCGAGGGGGGGGATGGTCAGCCCCAGCATTTT
CDR3 protein: CASSEGGDGQPQHF

CDR3 length: 14
D gene: TRBD1
clone size: NA
V gene: TRBV19
J gene: TRBJ2-7
CDR3 DNA: TGTGCCAGTAGTCCGCAGGGGGTCGACTACGAGCAGTACTTC
CDR3 protein: CASSPQGVDYEQYF

CDR3 length: 14
D gene: NA
clone size: few
V gene: TRBV28
J gene: TRBJ1-1
CDR3 DNA: TGTGCCAGCAGGGAGAGAAGACCGAACACTGAAGCTTTCTTT
CDR3 protein: CASRERRPNTEAFF

CDR3 length: 16
D gene: TRBD1
clone size: NA
V gene: TRBV5-1
J gene: TRBJ1-1
CDR3 DNA: TGCGCCAGCAGCTTGGGCGGGACAGGGGGGAACACTGAAGCTTTCTTT
CDR3 protein: CASSLGGTGGNTEAFF

CDR3 length: 16
D gene: TRBD2
clone size: NA
V gene: TRBV7-9
J gene: TRBJ2-1
CDR3 DNA: TGTGCCAGCAGCTGGAGAGCGGGGGGGGCTTGGGATGAGCAGTTCTTC
CDR3 protein: CASSWRAGGAWDEQFF

CDR3 length: 16
D gene: NA
clone size: NA
V gene: TRBV6-1
J gene: TRBJ1-6
CDR3 DNA: TGTGCCAGCAGTGACCATACAGGAAACTTAAATTCACCCCTCCACTTT
CDR3 protein: CASSDHTGNLNSPLHF

CDR3 length: 14
D gene: NA
clone size: NA
V gene: TRBV6-1
J gene: TRBJ2-7
CDR3 DNA: TGTGCCAGCGGATTCCTCGACAGAACCTACGAGCAGTACTTC
CDR3 protein: CASGFLDRTYEQYF

CDR3 length: 14
D gene: TRBD1
clone size: NA
V gene: TRBV6-6
J gene: TRBJ1-2
CDR3 DNA: TGTGCCAGCAGTCCGGACAGGGGTAACTATGGCTACACCTTC
CDR3 protein: CASSPDRGNYGYTF

CDR3 length: 18
D gene: TRBD2
clone size: NA
V gene: TRBV4-1
J gene: TRBJ2-5
CDR3 DNA: TGCGCCAGCAGCCAAGATCAAACTAGCGGGGGGGCCTGGGAGACCCAGTACTTC
CDR3 protein: CASSQDQTSGGAWETQYF

CDR3 length: 12
D gene: NA
clone size: NA
V gene: TRBV6-5
J gene: TRBJ2-4
CDR3 DNA: TGTGCCAGCAGGTTACTGGCCTGGAGTCAGTACTTC
CDR3 protein: CASRLLAWSQYF

CDR3 length: 14
D gene: NA
clone size: NA
V gene: TRBV5-4
J gene: TRBJ2-2
CDR3 DNA: TGTGCCAGCAGCTTGGCCACAGATAGCGGGGAGCTGTTTTTT
CDR3 protein: CASSLATDSGELFF

CDR3 length: 18
D gene: NA
clone size: NA
V gene: TRBV27
J gene: TRBJ2-6
CDR3 DNA: TGTGCCAGCAGTTTCCGCCGGGGAAACCCCTCTGGGGCCAACGTCCTGACTTTC
CDR3 protein: CASSFRRGNPSGANVLTF

CDR3 length: 13
D gene: NA
clone size: NA
V gene: TRBV7-2
J gene: TRBJ2-1
CDR3 DNA: TGTGCCAGCAGCCGCGCCTGGGGGGATGAGCAGTTCTTC
CDR3 protein: CASSRAWGDEQFF

CDR3 length: 15
D gene: NA
clone size: NA
V gene: TRBV5-1
J gene: TRBJ2-2
CDR3 DNA: TGCGCCAGCAGAGGGTTAGGGGGGGTAAGCGGGGAGCTGTTTTTT
CDR3 protein: CASRGLGGVSGELFF

CDR3 length: 16
D gene: NA
clone size: NA
V gene: TRBV5-1
J gene: TRBJ2-3
CDR3 DNA: TGCGCCAGCAGCTTGGTGGGCGGGACGTACACAGATACGCAGTATTTT
CDR3 protein: CASSLVGGTYTDTQYF

CDR3 length: 15
D gene: TRBD1
clone size: NA
V gene: TRBV7-2
J gene: TRBJ1-5
CDR3 DNA: TGTGCCAGCAGCCTCACCCGACAGGGAAATCAGCCCCAGCATTTT
CDR3 protein: CASSLTRQGNQPQHF

CDR3 length: 13
D gene: TRBD1
clone size: NA
V gene: TRBV10-3
J gene: TRBJ2-5
CDR3 DNA: TGTGCCATCAGTGGAGGACAGGGCGAGACCCAGTACTTC
CDR3 protein: CAISGGQGETQYF

CDR3 length: 15
D gene: NA
clone size: NA
V gene: TRBV19
J gene: TRBJ2-5
CDR3 DNA: TGTGCCAGTAGTATGGTAGCGCTCTTGGGGGAGACCCAGTACTTC
CDR3 protein: CASSMVALLGETQYF

CDR3 length: 15
D gene: NA
clone size: NA
V gene: TRBV5-4
J gene: TRBJ1-2
CDR3 DNA: TGTGCCAGCAGCCCTTCTACCGGGGTCAACTATGGCTACACCTTC
CDR3 protein: CASSPSTGVNYGYTF

CDR3 length: 15
D gene: TRBD2
clone size: few
V gene: TRBV9
J gene: TRBJ2-4
CDR3 DNA: TGTGCCAGCAGCGTAGGACTAGCGGGGGGAGACATTCAGTACTTC
CDR3 protein: CASSVGLAGGDIQYF

CDR3 length: 17
D gene: TRBD1
clone size: NA
V gene: TRBV18
J gene: TRBJ1-3
CDR3 DNA: TGTGCCAGCTCACCAAAGGGCCCGGGACAGCAAGGAAACACCATATATTTT
CDR3 protein: CASSPKGPGQQGNTIYF

CDR3 length: 16
D gene: NA
clone size: NA
V gene: TRBV12-5
J gene: TRBJ2-2
CDR3 DNA: TGTCCCATTCCGAGGCTGGACTCCGCGAACACCGGGGAGCTGTTTTTT
CDR3 protein: CPIPRLDSANTGELFF

CDR3 length: 15
D gene: NA
clone size: NA
V gene: TRBV15
J gene: TRBJ2-4
CDR3 DNA: TGTGCCACCAGCAGAGCGCAGAGCCTAGAAAACATTCAGTACTTC
CDR3 protein: CATSRAQSLENIQYF

CDR3 length: 12
D gene: NA
clone size: NA
V gene: TRBV4-1
J gene: TRBJ1-2
CDR3 DNA: TGCGCCAGCAGCCACGAAGGGGACTCCTACACCTTC
CDR3 protein: CASSHEGDSYTF

CDR3 length: 17
D gene: NA
clone size: NA
V gene: TRBV14
J gene: TRBJ2-2
CDR3 DNA: TGTGCCAGCAGCCAACTATTGGTAGGGGCCCACACCGGGGAGCTGTTTTTT
CDR3 protein: CASSQLLVGAHTGELFF

CDR3 length: 14
D gene: NA
clone size: NA
V gene: TRBV5-1
J gene: TRBJ1-1
CDR3 DNA: TGCGCCAGCAGCTTACAACCTCCGGGCACTGAAGCTTTCTTT
CDR3 protein: CASSLQPPGTEAFF